This T cell receptor (beta chain) comes out of a study of OX40 agonist ivuxolimab in advanced cancers. Whole-study context: A mean age of approximately 58 years, range about 20 to 79, was recorded, and roughly 80% were male.

The method was immunoSEQ multiplex PCR; TCRdb's version includes in-frame clones alone and lacks a portion of them. The sample has thousands of clones; 73% are singletons. Study-level findings and limits: Normalized T-cell clonal expansion was also low in a subset of nonresponders.

Autoimmune disease history or systemic immunosuppression led to patients being barred. Details on this clone: Its antigen is unidentified.

The CDR3 covers 14 residues. Germline loops: CDR1 SGHAT, CDR2 FQNNGV. Deletions cut 5 bases from V and 2 bases from J, with 12 bases between. The starting material was CD4+ or CD8+ T cells sorted from blood, obtained in a trial of the OX40 agonist ivuxolimab. This TCR derives from an adult with an advanced solid tumor such as melanoma, head and neck, liver or kidney cancer. This chain joins TRBV11-2 and TRBJ1-1; D not certain. The CDR3, as DNA: TGTGCCAGCAGCCCCTGGGGTCTTAACACTGAAGCTTTCTTT. Protein product: CASSPWGLNTEAFF.